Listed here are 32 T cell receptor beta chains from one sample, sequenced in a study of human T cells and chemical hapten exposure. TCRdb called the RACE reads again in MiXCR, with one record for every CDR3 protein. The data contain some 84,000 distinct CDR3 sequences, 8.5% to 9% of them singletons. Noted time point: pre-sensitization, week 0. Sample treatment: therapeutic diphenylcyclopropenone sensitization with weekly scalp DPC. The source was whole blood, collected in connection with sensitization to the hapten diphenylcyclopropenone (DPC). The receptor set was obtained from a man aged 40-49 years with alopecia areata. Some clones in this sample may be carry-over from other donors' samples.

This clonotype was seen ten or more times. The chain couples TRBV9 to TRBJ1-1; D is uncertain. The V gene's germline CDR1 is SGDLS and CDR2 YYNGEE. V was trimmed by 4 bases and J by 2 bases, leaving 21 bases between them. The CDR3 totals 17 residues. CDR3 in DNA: TGTGCCAGCAGCCCCCATGAGGGTCCCCCTCTTAACACTGAAGCTTTCTTT. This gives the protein CASSPHEGPPLNTEAFF. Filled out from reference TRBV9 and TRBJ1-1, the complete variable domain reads DSGVTQTPKHLITATGQRVTLRCSPRSGDLSVYWYQQSLDQGLQFLIQYYNGEERAKGNILERFSAQQFPDLHSELNLSSLELGDSALYFCASSPHEGPPLNTEAFFGQGTRLTVV.

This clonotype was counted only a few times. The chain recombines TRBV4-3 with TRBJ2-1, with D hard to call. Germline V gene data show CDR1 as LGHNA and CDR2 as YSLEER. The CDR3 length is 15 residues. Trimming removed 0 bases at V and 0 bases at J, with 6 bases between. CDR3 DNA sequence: TGCGCCAGCAGCCAAGATCCGAACTCCTACAATGAGCAGTTCTTC. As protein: CASSQDPNSYNEQFF.

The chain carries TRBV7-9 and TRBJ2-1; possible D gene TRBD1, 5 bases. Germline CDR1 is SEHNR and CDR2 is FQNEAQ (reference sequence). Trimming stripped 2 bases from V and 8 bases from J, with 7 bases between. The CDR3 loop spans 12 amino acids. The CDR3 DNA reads TGTGCCAGCAGCTTACAGGGCTATGAGCAGTTCTTC. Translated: CASSLQGYEQFF.

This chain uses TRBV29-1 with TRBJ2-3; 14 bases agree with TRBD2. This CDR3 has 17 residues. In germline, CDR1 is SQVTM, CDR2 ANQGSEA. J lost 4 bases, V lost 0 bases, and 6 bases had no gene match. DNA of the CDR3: TGCAGCGTTGAAGATTGGGGACTAGCGGGAGTCCCAGATACGCAGTATTTT. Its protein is CSVEDWGLAGVPDTQYF.

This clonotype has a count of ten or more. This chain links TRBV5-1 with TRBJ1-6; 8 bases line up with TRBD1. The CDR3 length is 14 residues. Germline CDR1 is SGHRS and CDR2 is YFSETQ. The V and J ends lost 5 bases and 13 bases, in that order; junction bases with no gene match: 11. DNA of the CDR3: TGCGCCAGCAGTCGTGGACAGGGATTGGATCCCCTCCACTTT. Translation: CASSRGQGLDPLHF.

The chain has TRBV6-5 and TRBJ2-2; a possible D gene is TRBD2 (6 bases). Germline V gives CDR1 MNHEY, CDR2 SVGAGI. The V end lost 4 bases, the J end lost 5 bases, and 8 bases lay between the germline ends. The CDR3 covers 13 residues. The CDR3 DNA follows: TGTGCCAGCAGTTCAGGGAGGACCGGGGAGCTGTTTTTT. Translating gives CASSSGRTGELFF.

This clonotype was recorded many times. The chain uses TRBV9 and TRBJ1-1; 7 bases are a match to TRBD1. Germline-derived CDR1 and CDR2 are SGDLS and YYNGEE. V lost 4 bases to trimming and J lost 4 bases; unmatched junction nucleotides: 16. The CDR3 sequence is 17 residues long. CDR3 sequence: CASSSRDSATWGTEAFF. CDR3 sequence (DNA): TGTGCCAGCAGCAGCCGGGACAGCGCTACCTGGGGCACTGAAGCTTTCTTT.

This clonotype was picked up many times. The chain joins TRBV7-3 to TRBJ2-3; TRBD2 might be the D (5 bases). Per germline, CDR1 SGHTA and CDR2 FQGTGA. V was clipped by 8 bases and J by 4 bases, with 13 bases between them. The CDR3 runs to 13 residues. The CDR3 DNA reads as TGTGCCAGCGGCGAGCGGTTGGCAGATACGCAGTATTTT. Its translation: CASGERLADTQYF. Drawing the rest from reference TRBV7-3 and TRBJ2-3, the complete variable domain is GAGVSQTPSNKVTEKGKYVELRCDPISGHTALYWYRQSLGQGPEFLIYFQGTGAADDSGLPNDRFFAVRPEGSVSTLKIQRTERGDSAVYLCASGERLADTQYFGPGTRLTVL.

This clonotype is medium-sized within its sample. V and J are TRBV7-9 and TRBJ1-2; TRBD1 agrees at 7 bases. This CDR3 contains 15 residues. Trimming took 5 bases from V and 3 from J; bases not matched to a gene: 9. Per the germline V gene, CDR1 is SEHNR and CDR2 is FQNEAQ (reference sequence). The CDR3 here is CASSPWDSSHYGYTF. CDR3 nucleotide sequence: TGTGCCAGCAGCCCTTGGGACAGCTCACACTATGGCTACACCTTC. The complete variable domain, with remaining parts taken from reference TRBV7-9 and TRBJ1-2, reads DTGVSQNPRHKITKRGQNVTFRCDPISEHNRLYWYRQTLGQGPEFLTYFQNEAQLEKSRLLSDRFSAERPKGSFSTLEIQRTEQGDSAMYLCASSPWDSSHYGYTFGSGTRLTVV.

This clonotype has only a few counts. The CDR3 region has the DNA TGTGCCAGCAGCCCGTTACGAGAGACCCAGTACTTC. The encoded protein is CASSPLRETQYF. V and J are TRBV7-2 and TRBJ2-5, with D unresolved. V lost 5 bases and J lost 4, with 8 bases in between. CDR1 SGHTA and CDR2 FQGNSA come from the germline V gene. CDR3 size: 12 residues.

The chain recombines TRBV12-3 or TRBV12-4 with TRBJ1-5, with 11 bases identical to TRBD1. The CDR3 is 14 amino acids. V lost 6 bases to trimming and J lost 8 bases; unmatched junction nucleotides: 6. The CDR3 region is CASSRTGGIKPQHF. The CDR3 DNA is TGTGCCAGCAGCCGGACAGGGGGCATTAAGCCCCAGCATTTT.

CDR3 sequence reads: CSARDGGGVSDTQYF. In nucleotides, the CDR3 is TGCAGTGCTAGAGATGGCGGGGGGGTCTCAGATACGCAGTATTTT. The chain employs TRBV20-1 and TRBJ2-3; 9 bases match TRBD2. The V segment lost 0 bases and the J segment 4 bases; nucleotides outside the gene matches: 5. The CDR3 has 15 residues. CDR1 DFQATT and CDR2 SNEGSKA come from the germline V gene (reference sequence).

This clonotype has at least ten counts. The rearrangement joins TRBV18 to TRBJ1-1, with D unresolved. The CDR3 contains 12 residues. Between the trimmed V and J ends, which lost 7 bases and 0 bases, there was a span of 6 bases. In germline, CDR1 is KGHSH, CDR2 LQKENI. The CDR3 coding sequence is TGTGCCAGCTACAACATGAACACTGAAGCTTTCTTT. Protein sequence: CASYNMNTEAFF.

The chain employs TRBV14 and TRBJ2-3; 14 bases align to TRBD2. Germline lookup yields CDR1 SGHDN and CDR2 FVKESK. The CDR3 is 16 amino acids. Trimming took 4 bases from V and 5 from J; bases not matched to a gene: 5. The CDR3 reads CASSLGLAGVGDTQYF. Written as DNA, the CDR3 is TGTGCCAGCAGCCTGGGACTAGCGGGAGTAGGAGATACGCAGTATTTT. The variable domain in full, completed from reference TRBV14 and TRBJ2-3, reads EAGVTQFPSHSVIEKGQTVTLRCDPISGHDNLYWYRRVMGKEIKFLLHFVKESKQDESGMPNNRFLAERTGGTYSTLKVQPAELEDSGVYFCASSLGLAGVGDTQYFGPGTRLTVL.

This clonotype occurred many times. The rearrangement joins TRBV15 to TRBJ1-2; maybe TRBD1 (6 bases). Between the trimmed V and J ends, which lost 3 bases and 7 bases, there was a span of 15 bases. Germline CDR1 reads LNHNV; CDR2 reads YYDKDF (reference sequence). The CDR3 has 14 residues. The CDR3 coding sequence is TGTGCCACCAGCAGGGGGGCAGGGACCTTTGGCTACACCTTC. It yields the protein CATSRGAGTFGYTF.

The chain's CDR3 is CASSLARQITEAFF. CDR3 coding DNA: TGTGCCAGCAGCTTAGCGCGGCAGATCACTGAAGCTTTCTTT. The chain uses TRBV7-9 and TRBJ1-1; D is unclear. Per germline, CDR1 SEHNR and CDR2 FQNEAQ (reference sequence). The length of the CDR3 is 14 residues. Trimming left V 0 bases short and J 4 bases short, with 9 bases between.

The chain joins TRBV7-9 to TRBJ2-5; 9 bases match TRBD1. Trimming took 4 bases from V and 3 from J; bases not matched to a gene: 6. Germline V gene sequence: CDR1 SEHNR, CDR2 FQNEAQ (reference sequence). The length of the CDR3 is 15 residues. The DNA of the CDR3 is TGTGCCAGCAGCTCCCCCGACAGGGGGGAAGAGACCCAGTACTTC. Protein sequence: CASSSPDRGEETQYF. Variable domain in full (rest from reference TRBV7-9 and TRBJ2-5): DTGVSQNPRHKITKRGQNVTFRCDPISEHNRLYWYRQTLGQGPEFLTYFQNEAQLEKSRLLSDRFSAERPKGSFSTLEIQRTEQGDSAMYLCASSSPDRGEETQYFGPGTRLLVL.

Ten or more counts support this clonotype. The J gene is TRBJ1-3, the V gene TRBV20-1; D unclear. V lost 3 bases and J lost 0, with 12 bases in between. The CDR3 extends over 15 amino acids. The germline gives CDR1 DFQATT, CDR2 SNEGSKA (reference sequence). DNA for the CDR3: TGCAGTGCTAGTTGGCGGGATTCCTCTGGAAACACCATATATTTT. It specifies CSASWRDSSGNTIYF.

The CDR3 reads CASSPVRGRRYGYTF. The CDR3, as DNA: TGTGCCAGCAGTCCAGTCAGGGGGCGAAGATATGGCTACACCTTC. The V gene is TRBV5-4, the J gene TRBJ1-2, with TRBD1 matching over 8 bases. The J segment lost 5 bases and the V segment lost 5 bases, leaving 11 bases of the junction unmatched. CDR3 size: 15 residues. The germline CDR1 and CDR2 sequences are SGHNT and YYREEE (reference sequence). The full variable domain, completed using reference TRBV5-4 and TRBJ1-2, is ETGVTQSPTHLIKTRGQQVTLRCSSQSGHNTVSWYQQALGQGPQFIFQYYREEENGRGNFPPRFSGLQFPNYSSELNVNALELDDSALYLCASSPVRGRRYGYTFGSGTRLTVV.

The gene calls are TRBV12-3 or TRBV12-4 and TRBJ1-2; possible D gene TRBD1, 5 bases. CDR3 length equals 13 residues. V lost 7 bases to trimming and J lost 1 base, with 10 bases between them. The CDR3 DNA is TGTGCCAGCATCGGAGACAGTAACTATGGCTACACCTTC. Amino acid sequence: CASIGDSNYGYTF.

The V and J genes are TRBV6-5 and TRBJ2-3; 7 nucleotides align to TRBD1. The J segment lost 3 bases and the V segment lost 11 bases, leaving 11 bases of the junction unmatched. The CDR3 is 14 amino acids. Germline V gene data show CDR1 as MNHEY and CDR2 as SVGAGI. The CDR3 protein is CAAKTGIGTDTQYF. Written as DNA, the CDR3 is TGTGCCGCCAAGACAGGGATAGGGACAGATACGCAGTATTTT.

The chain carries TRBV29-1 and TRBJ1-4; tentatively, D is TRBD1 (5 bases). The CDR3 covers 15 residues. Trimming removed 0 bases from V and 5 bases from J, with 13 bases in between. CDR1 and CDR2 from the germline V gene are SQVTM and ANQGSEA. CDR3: CSVEDRAGRNEKLFF. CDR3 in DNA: TGCAGCGTTGAAGATCGAGCAGGGCGGAATGAAAAACTGTTTTTT.

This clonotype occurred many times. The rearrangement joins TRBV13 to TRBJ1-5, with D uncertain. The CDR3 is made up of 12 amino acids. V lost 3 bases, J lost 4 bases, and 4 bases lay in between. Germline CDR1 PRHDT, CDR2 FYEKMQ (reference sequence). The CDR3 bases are TGTGCCAGCAGCTTCCCAAATCAGCCCCAGCATTTT. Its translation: CASSFPNQPQHF.

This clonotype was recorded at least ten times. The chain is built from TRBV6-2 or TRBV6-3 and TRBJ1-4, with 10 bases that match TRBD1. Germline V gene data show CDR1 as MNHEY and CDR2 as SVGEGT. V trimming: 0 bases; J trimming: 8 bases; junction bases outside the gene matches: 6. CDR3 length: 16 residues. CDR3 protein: CASSYSVPGQGEKLFF. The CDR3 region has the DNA TGTGCCAGCAGTTACTCGGTCCCGGGACAGGGGGAAAAACTGTTTTTT.

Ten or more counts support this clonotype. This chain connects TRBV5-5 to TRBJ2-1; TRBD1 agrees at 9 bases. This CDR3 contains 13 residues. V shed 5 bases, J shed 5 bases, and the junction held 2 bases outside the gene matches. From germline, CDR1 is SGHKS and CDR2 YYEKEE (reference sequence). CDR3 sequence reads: CASSWTGDNEQFF. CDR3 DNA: TGTGCCAGCAGTTGGACAGGGGACAATGAGCAGTTCTTC.

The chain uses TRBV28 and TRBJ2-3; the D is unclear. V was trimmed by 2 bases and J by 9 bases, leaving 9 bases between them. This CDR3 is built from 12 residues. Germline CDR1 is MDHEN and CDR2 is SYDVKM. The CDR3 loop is CASSLDSMTQYF. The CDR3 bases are TGTGCCAGCAGTTTAGACTCCATGACGCAGTATTTT.

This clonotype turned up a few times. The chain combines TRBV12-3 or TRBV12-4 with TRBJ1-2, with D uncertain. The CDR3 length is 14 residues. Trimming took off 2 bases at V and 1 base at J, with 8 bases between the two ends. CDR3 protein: CASSLNTFNYGYTF. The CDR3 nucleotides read TGTGCCAGCAGTTTAAACACTTTTAACTATGGCTACACCTTC.

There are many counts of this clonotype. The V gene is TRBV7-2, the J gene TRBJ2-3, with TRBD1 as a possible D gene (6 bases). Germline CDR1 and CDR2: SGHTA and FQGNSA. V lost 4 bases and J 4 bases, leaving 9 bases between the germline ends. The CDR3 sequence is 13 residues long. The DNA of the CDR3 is TGTGCCAGCAGCTCGTACAGGGCAGATACGCAGTATTTT. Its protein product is CASSSYRADTQYF.

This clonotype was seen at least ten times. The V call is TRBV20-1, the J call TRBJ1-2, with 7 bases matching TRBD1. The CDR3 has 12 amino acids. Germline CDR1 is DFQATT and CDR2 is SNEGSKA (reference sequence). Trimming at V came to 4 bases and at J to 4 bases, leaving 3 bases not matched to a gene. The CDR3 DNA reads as TGCAGTGCTAAGGGGGCGACCTATGGCTACACCTTC. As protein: CSAKGATYGYTF.

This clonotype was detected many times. CDR3: CAISEPKDRREDTQYF. The CDR3 DNA is TGTGCCATCAGTGAGCCTAAGGACAGGAGGGAAGATACGCAGTATTTT. The V call is TRBV10-3, the J call TRBJ2-3; the D gene is possibly TRBD1 (7 bases). The CDR3 is 16 residues long. Deletions cut 2 bases from V and 5 bases from J, with 17 bases between. Germline V gene data show CDR1 as ENHRY and CDR2 as SYGVKD.

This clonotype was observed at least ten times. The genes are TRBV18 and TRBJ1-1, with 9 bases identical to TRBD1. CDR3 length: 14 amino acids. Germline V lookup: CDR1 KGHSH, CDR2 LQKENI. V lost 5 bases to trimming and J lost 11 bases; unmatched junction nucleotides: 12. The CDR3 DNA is TGTGCCAGCTCATCTTCGGACAGGGGAATTACGGCTTTCTTT. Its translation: CASSSSDRGITAFF.

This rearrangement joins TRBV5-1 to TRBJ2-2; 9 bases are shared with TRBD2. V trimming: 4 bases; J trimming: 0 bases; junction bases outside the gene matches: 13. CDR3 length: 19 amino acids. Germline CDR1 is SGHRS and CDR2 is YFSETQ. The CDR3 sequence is CASSLIGLALKANTGELFF. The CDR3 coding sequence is TGCGCCAGCAGCCTAATAGGACTAGCGTTAAAAGCGAACACCGGGGAGCTGTTTTTT.